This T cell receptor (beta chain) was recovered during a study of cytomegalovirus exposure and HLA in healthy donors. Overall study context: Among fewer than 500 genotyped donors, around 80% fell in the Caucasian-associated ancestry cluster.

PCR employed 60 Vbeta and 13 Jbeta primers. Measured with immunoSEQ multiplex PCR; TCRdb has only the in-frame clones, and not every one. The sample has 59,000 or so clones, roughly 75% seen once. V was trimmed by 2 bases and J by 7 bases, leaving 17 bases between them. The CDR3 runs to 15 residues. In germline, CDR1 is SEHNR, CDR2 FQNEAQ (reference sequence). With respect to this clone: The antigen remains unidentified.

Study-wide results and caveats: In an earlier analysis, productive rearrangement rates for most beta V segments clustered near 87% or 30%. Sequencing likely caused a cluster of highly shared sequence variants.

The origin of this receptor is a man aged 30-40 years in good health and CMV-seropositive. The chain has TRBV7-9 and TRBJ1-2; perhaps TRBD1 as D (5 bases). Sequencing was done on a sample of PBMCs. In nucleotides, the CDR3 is TGTGCCAGCAGCTTAAACCGAGGAGGGACGGGTGGCTACACCTTC. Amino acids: CASSLNRGGTGGYTF.